Below are 27 T cell receptor beta chains sequenced from a single sample in a study of T cell changes during pregnancy in multiple sclerosis (dated by TCRdb to the late 2010s). Library creation used the immunoSEQ multiplex PCR assay. This is the immuneACCESS table as TCRdb keeps it, with only in-frame sequences that have V and J called. A part of the clones is gone; compared with another copy, unresolved V genes explain less than half, and the rest is unexplained. Here the sample has 90,000 or so clones; about 92% occur a single time. The top ten hold 1.5% of the sample. Source: peripheral blood, taken in the first trimester of pregnancy. These receptors all come from a female donor with multiple sclerosis, enrolled in a pregnancy study.

V usage is TRBV21-1 and J usage is TRBJ2-2; TRBD1 is the table's D call, not checked against the DNA. TRBV21-1 is designated a pseudogene. The CDR3 has 16 residues. This chain's CDR3 is CASSTPDRGGAGELFF. In DNA, the CDR3 is TGTGCCAGCAGCACACCAGACAGGGGGGGTGCCGGGGAGCTGTTTTTT.

The gene calls are TRBV10-3 and TRBJ2-2; TRBD1 matches 7 bases. The J segment lost 5 bases and the V segment lost 3 bases, leaving 6 bases of the junction unmatched. The CDR3 loop spans 15 amino acids. Germline assignment: CDR1 ENHRY and CDR2 SYGVKD. CDR3 nucleotides: TGTGCCATCAGTGATACGACAGGGTGGACCGGGGAGCTGTTTTTT. It specifies CAISDTTGWTGELFF.

This sequence joins TRBV28 and TRBJ2-1; D not resolved. Germline CDR1 and CDR2: MDHEN and SYDVKM. Deletions cut 2 bases from V and 9 bases from J, with 2 bases between. This CDR3 has 10 residues. DNA for the CDR3: TGTGCCAGCAGTTTACGTGAGCAGTTCTTC. This encodes CASSLREQFF. Drawing the rest from reference TRBV28 and TRBJ2-1, the complete variable domain is DVKVTQSSRYLVKRTGEKVFLECVQDMDHENMFWYRQDPGLGLRLIYFSYDVKMKEKGDIPEGYSVSREKKERFSLILESASTNQTSMYLCASSLREQFFGPGTRLTVL.

V usage is TRBV27 and J usage is TRBJ2-7; 10 bases align to TRBD2. The CDR3 runs 14 residues. In germline, CDR1 is MNHEY, CDR2 SMNVEV (reference sequence). Trimming removed 4 bases from V and 5 bases from J; junction bases left unmatched: 5. The CDR3 DNA sequence: TGTGCCAGCAGTTCCTGGACTAGCGGCCACGAGCAGTACTTC. As protein: CASSSWTSGHEQYF.

The rearrangement links TRBV14 to TRBJ2-7; D gene uncertain. The germline CDR1 and CDR2 sequences are SGHDN and FVKESK. This CDR3 is built from 9 residues. The CDR3 here is CKPGYEQYF. CDR3 nucleotide sequence: TGTAAGCCTGGCTACGAGCAGTACTTC.

This clone was seen only once. V gene TRBV28 combines with J gene TRBJ1-3; D is perhaps TRBD1 (6 bases). CDR1 MDHEN and CDR2 SYDVKM come from the germline V gene. The CDR3 extends over 15 amino acids. V lost 6 bases to trimming and J lost 4 bases, with 16 bases between them. In nucleotides, the CDR3 is TGTGCCAGCAGCTCCCCCCACCAGGGGGGAAACACCATATATTTT. Its protein is CASSSPHQGGNTIYF.

This clone occurred once. The gene calls are TRBV4-3 and TRBJ2-7; D is possibly TRBD1 (5 bases). The CDR3 sequence is 14 residues long. V was shortened by 4 bases and J by 1 base, with 11 bases between the two germline ends. Germline V gives CDR1 LGHNA, CDR2 YSLEER. CDR3 DNA sequence: TGCGCCAGCAGCCGAGTTCCAGGGTCCTACGAGCAGTACTTC. This gives the protein CASSRVPGSYEQYF.

This clone turned up a few times. The V gene is TRBV5-1, the J gene TRBJ1-2; maybe TRBD1 (6 bases). CDR1 and CDR2 (germline): SGHRS, YFSETQ. The CDR3 spans 16 residues. V was clipped by 2 bases and J by 6 bases, with 20 bases between them. The CDR3 DNA is TGCGCCAGCAGCTTATCCCGGATCGGGACAACCGATGGCTACACCTTC. The encoded protein is CASSLSRIGTTDGYTF.

This clone was recorded a few times. The chain employs TRBV18 and TRBJ2-2, with 14 bases lining up with TRBD2. With 5 bases clipped from V and 7 bases from J, the junction kept 12 bases outside the gene matches. Germline CDR1 and CDR2: KGHSH and LQKENI. This CDR3 has 18 residues. This chain's CDR3 is CASSSGGLAGGTGGELFF. CDR3 nucleotide sequence: TGTGCCAGCTCATCCGGCGGACTAGCGGGAGGTACTGGCGGGGAGCTGTTTTTT.

The chain couples TRBV29-1 to TRBJ2-2; 10 bases agree with TRBD2. Per the germline V gene, CDR1 is SQVTM and CDR2 is ANQGSEA. J lost 4 bases, V lost 3 bases, and 8 bases had no gene match. The CDR3 runs to 16 residues. The CDR3 DNA reads as TGCAGCGTTGATACAGCGGGAGGGCCATTCACCGGGGAGCTGTTTTTT. This gives the protein CSVDTAGGPFTGELFF.

The rearrangement joins TRBV14 to TRBJ2-1; 7 bases are a match to TRBD1. The germline V gene encodes CDR1 SGHDN and CDR2 FVKESK. The CDR3 length is 15 residues. V trimming: 2 bases; J trimming: 4 bases; junction bases outside the gene matches: 5. DNA for the CDR3: TGTGCCAGCAGCCAAAGGGGGCAGCCTTACAATGAGCAGTTCTTC. Its translation: CASSQRGQPYNEQFF.

The V call is TRBV9, the J call TRBJ1-2; tentatively, D is TRBD1 (5 bases). V lost 4 bases to trimming and J lost 3 bases, with 13 bases between them. Germline V CDR1 and CDR2: SGDLS, YYNGEE. CDR3 length equals 14 residues. CDR3: CASSPGGGDYGYTF. The CDR3 DNA is TGTGCCAGCAGCCCTGGCGGGGGGGACTATGGCTACACCTTC.

V usage is TRBV6-4 and J usage is TRBJ2-1; a possible D gene is TRBD2 (7 bases). Germline V gene sequence: CDR1 MRHNA, CDR2 SNTAGT. This CDR3 is 13 amino acids long. Deletions cut 11 bases from V and 6 bases from J, with 17 bases between. CDR3 loop: CASGASGTNEQFF. In nucleotides, the CDR3 is TGTGCCTCGGGGGCTAGCGGTACCAATGAGCAGTTCTTC.

The chain combines TRBV6-5 with TRBJ2-7; 9 nucleotides match TRBD1. This CDR3 is built from 15 residues. V gave up 6 bases and J gave up 0 bases; unmatched junction bases: 6. Germline V lookup: CDR1 MNHEY, CDR2 SVGAGI. DNA of the CDR3: TGTGCCAGCAGCCCCCCGGGACAGGGCTCCTACGAGCAGTACTTC. Amino acids: CASSPPGQGSYEQYF.

The chain combines TRBV9 with TRBJ1-5; the D is unclear. Germline CDR1 reads SGDLS; CDR2 reads YYNGEE. The V and J ends lost 1 base and 0 bases respectively, with 11 bases between them. This CDR3 is built from 16 residues. DNA for the CDR3: TGTGCCAGCAGCGTAAGACACCCCTATAGCAATCAGCCCCAGCATTTT. Its protein product is CASSVRHPYSNQPQHF.

This clone was seen a single time. The chain uses TRBV19 and TRBJ1-4; weak D call: TRBD1 (5 bases). Germline V gives CDR1 LNHDA, CDR2 SQIVND (reference sequence). This CDR3 has 13 residues. Here the CDR3 DNA reads TGTGCATCTAGGGGCCGAGGTAATGAAAAACTGTTTTTT. Its translation is CASRGRGNEKLFF.

V is TRBV10-3 and J is TRBJ1-1; 12 nucleotides agree with TRBD1. Germline-derived CDR1 and CDR2 are ENHRY and SYGVKD. CDR3 length equals 14 residues. V trimming: 6 bases; J trimming: 5 bases; junction bases outside the gene matches: 4. In DNA form, the CDR3 reads TGTGCCATCAGGGGACAGGGGGCAATTACTGAAGCTTTCTTT. Translating it yields CAIRGQGAITEAFF.

This chain links TRBV7-3 with TRBJ2-2; tentatively, D is TRBD1 (6 bases). Germline V gene sequence: CDR1 SGHTA, CDR2 FQGTGA. V was cut by 1 base and J by 5 bases, with 8 bases left in between. The CDR3 contains 14 residues. CDR3 nucleotides: TGTGCCAGCAGCTTAAACACAGGGACCGGGGAGCTGTTTTTT. Encoded protein: CASSLNTGTGELFF. The complete variable domain, with remaining parts taken from reference TRBV7-3 and TRBJ2-2, reads GAGVSQTPSNKVTEKGKYVELRCDPISGHTALYWYRQSLGQGPEFLIYFQGTGAADDSGLPNDRFFAVRPEGSVSTLKIQRTERGDSAVYLCASSLNTGTGELFFGEGSRLTVL.

The chain combines TRBV6-6 with TRBJ1-2; tentatively, D is TRBD1 (5 bases). Germline CDR1 and CDR2: MNHNY and SVGAGI (reference sequence). V was shortened by 8 bases and J by 8 bases, with 15 bases between the two germline ends. CDR3 length: 12 amino acids. The chain's CDR3 is CASQNGARGYTF. The CDR3 nucleotides read TGTGCCAGCCAGAATGGGGCGAGGGGCTACACCTTC.

DNA for the CDR3: TGTGCCAGCAGTGAAGCTCAGGGGGCCCTTACCGGGGAGCTGTTTTTT. This sequence encodes CASSEAQGALTGELFF. The V gene is TRBV6-1, the J gene TRBJ2-2; TRBD1 matches at 8 bases. Germline CDR1 is MNHNS and CDR2 is SASEGT. The CDR3 contains 16 residues. V shed 0 bases and J 5 bases; nucleotides not matched to a gene: 5.

V gene TRBV9 combines with J gene TRBJ2-1, with D hard to call. The CDR3 is 12 amino acids. Germline CDR1 reads SGDLS; CDR2 reads YYNGEE. With 3 bases removed from V and 4 bases from J, the gap between germline ends came to 5 bases. CDR3 sequence: CASSDSYNEQFF. CDR3 bases: TGTGCCAGCAGCGACAGTTACAATGAGCAGTTCTTC.

The CDR3 DNA follows: TGTGCCTGGAGTCCCGGTGCCGCTAGCACAGATACGCAGTATTTT. This gives the protein CAWSPGAASTDTQYF. The chain couples TRBV30 to TRBJ2-3; D is undetermined. This CDR3 is built from 15 residues. Per the germline V gene, CDR1 is GTSNPN and CDR2 is SVGIG (reference sequence). V shed 2 bases and J shed 0 bases, with 12 bases lying between them.

The chain carries TRBV15 and TRBJ1-4, with 8 bases aligning to TRBD1. The CDR3 is 13 amino acids. Trimming cost V 9 bases and J 7 bases; bases outside gene matches: 7. Germline V lookup: CDR1 LNHNV, CDR2 YYDKDF (reference sequence). The CDR3 reads CATSGGAGEKLFF. The CDR3 bases are TGTGCCACTTCAGGGGGCGCAGGTGAAAAACTGTTTTTT.

This chain connects TRBV28 to TRBJ1-2, with D tentatively TRBD1 (6 bases). V was shortened by 6 bases and J by 2 bases, with 13 bases between the two germline ends. Germline assignment: CDR1 MDHEN and CDR2 SYDVKM. The CDR3 spans 14 residues. The CDR3 is CASSTWTANYGYTF. The CDR3 DNA reads TGTGCCAGCAGCACCTGGACAGCCAACTATGGCTACACCTTC.

The V call is TRBV28, the J call TRBJ2-7; 7 bases line up with TRBD2. Trimming removed 7 bases from V and 2 bases from J; junction bases left unmatched: 11. The CDR3 runs to 15 residues. Germline lookup yields CDR1 MDHEN and CDR2 SYDVKM. CDR3: CASTPRGSTAYEQYF. CDR3 nucleotides: TGTGCCAGCACACCGCGGGGGTCTACCGCCTACGAGCAGTACTTC.

The chain couples TRBV27 to TRBJ2-3, with 9 bases fitting TRBD1. The CDR3 is 15 residues long. Germline V CDR1 and CDR2: MNHEY, SMNVEV (reference sequence). The V gene end was trimmed by 6 bases and the J gene end by 4 bases; junction bases not matched to a gene: 8. CDR3 nucleotides: TGTGCCAGCAGGGGACTCGGACAGGGGCCAGATACGCAGTATTTT. It codes for CASRGLGQGPDTQYF.

As concerns this clone: At the DNA level, this CDR3 is encoded by other sequences in the same sample as well. This chain connects TRBV5-1 to TRBJ1-1, with a tentative D call TRBD1 (5 bases). The germline gives CDR1 SGHRS, CDR2 YFSETQ. The CDR3 is made up of 13 amino acids. V dropped 1 base and J dropped 1 base, with 5 bases sitting between them. The CDR3 nucleotides read TGCGCCAGCAGCTTGCAGGGGAACACTGAAGCTTTCTTT. It specifies CASSLQGNTEAFF. Using reference TRBV5-1 and TRBJ1-1 for the parts outside the CDR3, the full variable domain is KAGVTQTPRYLIKTRGQQVTLSCSPISGHRSVSWYQQTPGQGLQFLFEYFSETQRNKGNFPGRFSGRQFSNSRSEMNVSTLELGDSALYLCASSLQGNTEAFFGQGTRLTVV.